This T cell receptor beta chain was sequenced for a study of cytomegalovirus exposure and HLA in healthy donors (TCRdb year 2017). Notes on the research overall: In an earlier analysis of around 540 of the donors, about 260 Gb of sequence data and 90 million to 120 million unique TCR beta sequences from some 170 million T cells were reported. An early release covering over 500 HLA-typed donors comprised approximately 300 gigabases of sequencing data and approximately 85 million unique TCR sequences. Of the roughly 390 genotyped donors, less than 85% were placed in the genetic ancestry cluster associated with self-reported Caucasian donors. The study aimed to test whether signatures of past pathogen exposure could be identified by cataloging public T cell receptors. The T cell repertoires of some 700 subjects were profiled by immunosequencing and related to cytomegalovirus serostatus. In addition to the first cohort of hundreds of subjects, a separate validation cohort of approximately 110 different subjects was used. High-throughput TCR immunosequencing, statistical association of individual TCRs with disease status, and machine learning were combined to predict cytomegalovirus infection status. In a later analysis, previously published TCR beta repertoires from 666 donors were re-analyzed and high-resolution HLA genotyping was added so that TCR occurrence patterns could be studied. In the later analysis, no new phenotypic data were used to find candidate immune exposures; instead, reliance was placed on TCR beta sequences and their occurrence across donors. An earlier analysis of around 580 of the donors used high-throughput TCR beta sequencing to judge whether each TCR beta V gene segment behaved as functional or pseudogenic. Donor age, sex, ethnicity and CMV serostatus were compiled alongside the repertoire data. Genome-wide SNP genotypes for about 55% of the 666 donors were used in a later genetic analysis, which treated that subset as a discovery cohort. All discovery cohort repertoires had been generated using a single sequencing platform. Class I and class II HLA loci were covered by the typing at four-digit resolution. Typing coverage differed by locus: A, B, C, DRB1 and DQB1 were typed in roughly 629-640 donors, DQA1 in 500 to 550, DPA1 in some 610, and DPB1 in about 450. Several DR-DQ haplotypes were treated as single units for association and clustering because of strong linkage in the cohort. Across 300 to 400 genotyped donors of the cohort, an average of about 220,000 unique TCR beta nucleotide sequences per donor were sequenced, and about a sixth of those sequences were non-productive.

The cohort was made up of around 720 healthy bone marrow donors. Cohort members were all nominally healthy when sampled, although unrecorded immune exposures were likely present. The donor tested CMV seropositive, placing the donor among the roughly 300 seropositive members of the cohort. Each donor provided a peripheral blood sample, and peripheral blood mononuclear cells were used for TCR beta sequencing. The Qiagen DNeasy Blood Extraction Kit was used to extract genomic DNA from the blood cell samples. What the authors observed across the whole study: Assigning TCR associations to individual alleles was difficult when HLA alleles, especially DR and DQ, strongly co-occurred. In a later analysis, several top co-occurrence clusters were reported to appear linked to parvovirus B19, influenza, CMV and Epstein-Barr virus. A cluster of highly shared sequence variants was judged likely to be a technical artifact of the sequencing pipeline. The authors suggested that the approach could potentially be generalized to other disease states and immunological phenotypes. Most CMV-associated TCR beta chains appeared to be HLA-restricted in a later analysis, and the HLA associations seemed to be driven largely by CMV exposure. In a later analysis, TCR association rates were found to vary across HLA loci, with the most associated TCRs seen for DRB1 alleles and the fewest for HLA-C alleles. Because HLA typing was unavailable for some donors at each locus, only the typed subset was used in association tests. An earlier analysis of approximately 500 of the donors showed that most TCR beta V segments appeared in productive rearrangements either about 87% or about 30% of the time, which broadly matched IMGT annotations. Most TCR sequences were observed very rarely across donors, whereas some public TCRs were present in many individuals. The classifier was reported to diagnose cytomegalovirus status with high specificity and sensitivity in both the original cohort and the validation cohort. Compared with equally common non-associated chains, HLA-associated TCR beta chains in a later analysis were more clonally expanded and had lower generation probabilities. About 15 rarely observed V segments, including chromosome 9 orphons, were excluded from the earlier analysis of approximately 500 of the donors because counts were too low. Correlated functional status among segregating V segments might be attributable to linkage disequilibrium, but an unknown experimental factor could not be ruled out. The study listed 164 TCR beta chains as associated with cytomegalovirus. According to a later genetic analysis, donors in an Asian-associated ancestry cluster had fewer N-insertions in productive TCRs than the roughly 670-donor mean. Some IMGT-functional V segments, including TRBV6-2 and TRBV6-3, could not be distinguished by the 87-base-pair reads and were therefore excluded. At a false discovery rate of 0.05, a later analysis linked 16,951 TCR beta sequences to specific HLA alleles. In vitro tests confirmed that a few of the cytomegalovirus-associated TCR beta chains recognize cytomegalovirus antigens. In a later genetic analysis, a missense DCLRE1C variant was associated with V-gene and J-gene trimming of TCR beta chains, and the association was replicated in an independent cohort. CMV serostatus was the only immune exposure information available for the cohort. In this cohort, only TCR beta chains were sequenced, and detectable features were limited by the absence of alpha or paired-chain data. Roughly uniform sequencing depth across donors was assumed in presence/absence analyses, although this assumption may not hold. A further reported finding was that TCR beta sequences accurately predicted the HLA-A and HLA-B alleles for most subjects in the first cohort.

For CDR1 and CDR2, the germline V gene lists SGHTA and FQGNSA. Taken from cysteine to phenylalanine, the CDR3 has 15 residues. Solely the CDR3 DNA is kept, with 45 bases framed from the first base. Trimming removed 3 bases from V and 2 bases from J; the gene matches leave 6 bases unexplained. With regard to this clone: The target of this receptor is not known. Base qualities were left out, and no much larger clone turns up one base away.

Libraries were built with the immunoSEQ multiplex PCR assay. A mixture of 60 forward primers for TCR Vbeta segments and 13 reverse primers for TCR Jbeta segments was used in the multiplex PCR. Amplification of the CDR3 region of rearranged TCR beta genes was performed with a multiplex PCR assay on genomic DNA. On the Illumina HiSeq System, the amplified TCR beta libraries were sequenced as 87-base-pair reads. Under the source paper's analysis protocol: A later analysis tallied 75 million to 95 million unique TCR beta chains across the 550 to 850 repertoires, and some 12 million of those chains were shared by two or more donors. Raw reads were error-corrected and collapsed into unique sequences by a nearest-neighbor algorithm in which closely related sequences were merged to remove PCR and sequencing errors. To assign V, D and J gene segments, CDR3 sequences were aligned to IMGT reference sequences. For a sequence to be retained, a match of at least six nucleotides was required to both a V gene segment and a J gene segment. A rearrangement counted as productive if the CDR3 had no stop codons and remained in frame with V and J, and every other rearrangement counted as non-productive. Following IMGT convention, CDR3 was defined as the stretch from the second conserved V-encoded cysteine to the conserved J-encoded phenylalanine. In an earlier analysis of just under 600 of the donors, sequences lacking an unambiguous match to a single V gene segment were excluded. An earlier analysis of 500 to 700 of the donors classified V segments as functional when productive rearrangements were above 56.7% and as segregating when the standard deviation between donors was above 5%. To diagnose cytomegalovirus status from the catalog of TCR beta chain sequences, a statistical classification framework was built. In a later analysis, V and J genes were assigned by comparing TCR nucleotide sequences against IMGT/GENE-DB human TR gene sequences. Using the TCRdist pipeline, a later analysis assigned CDR3 sequences along with most-parsimonious VDJ recombination scenarios. In a later analysis, each TCR beta chain was defined by its CDR3 amino acid sequence together with its V-gene family, and reads lacking a unique V-gene family were excluded. A later analysis removed roughly 590 highly shared, low-generation-probability nucleotide sequences to deal with suspected cross-contamination and a sequencing artifact. In a later analysis, a clonal expansion index was calculated for each public chain from normalized within-repertoire ranks of inferred template counts. A later analysis computed generation probabilities with a VDJ recombination model fitted to out-of-frame rearrangements, and checked the results against IGoR. In a later analysis, TCR-TCR, TCR-HLA and TCR-CMV co-occurrence was scored with hypergeometric tests, and a repertoire-size bias correction was applied to TCR pairs. False discovery rates were estimated in a later analysis by permuting HLA or CMV assignments 20 times. A later analysis grouped co-occurring TCRs with DBSCAN, adding TCRdist sequence similarity when clustering within HLA-allele-positive subsets. Repertoires with fewer than 30,000 or more than 120,000 public chains, plus five repertoires with anomalous nucleotide sharing, were excluded from co-occurrence clustering. What TCRdb holds here is the immuneACCESS table cut down to in-frame rearrangements. Part of the clones is not present; checked against another copy, under half of the missing clones reflect an unresolved V gene, and the others are unexplained. D and trimming were read from the DNA, whereas the V and J calls and clone size are those reported in that table. The sample has approximately 95,000 clones on record, under 90% of them singletons. Around 4.2% of the sample is in the top ten clones.

Sample: PBMCs. The origin of this receptor is a woman aged 65 to 85 in good health and CMV-seropositive. The chain couples TRBV7-2 to TRBJ2-7, with 8 bases in between that match TRBD2. The CDR3 region has the sequence CASSFLIGGAYEQYF. The DNA reads as follows: TGTGCCAGCAGCTTCTTAATCGGGGGGGCCTACGAGCAGTACTTC.